This TCR beta chain was recovered during a study of PD-1 blockade in classical Hodgkin lymphoma. Germline CDR1 reads SGDLS; CDR2 reads YYNGEE. The trim removed 3 bases at V and 3 bases at J, leaving 17 bases unmatched. This CDR3 is built from 18 residues. Assay: immunoSEQ multiplex PCR; the TCRdb copy retains only in-frame clones and omits some. The sample lists 30,000 to 40,000 clones; around 90% were seen once. After autologous stem cell transplantation all patients relapsed, and prior brentuximab vedotin exposure differed between cohorts. Isolation of CD4+ T cells from thawed PBMCs was performed by magnetic negative selection.

V is TRBV9 and J is TRBJ2-7; 8 nucleotides align to TRBD1. This sequence was found in a human donor with classical Hodgkin lymphoma. The sequenced sample was CD4+ T cells from blood, obtained at baseline. Here the CDR3 reads CASSGDSGGWWDFYEQYF. The CDR3 bases are TGTGCCAGCAGCGGTGATTCAGGGGGCTGGTGGGATTTCTACGAGCAGTACTTC.